Each of the 2 T cell receptor beta chains below was sequenced from the same sample in a study of blood T cell repertoires in COVID-19 (dated by TCRdb to about 2020). Libraries were made using the immunoSEQ multiplex PCR assay. TCRdb mirrors the immuneACCESS table, restricted to in-frame sequences. Some clones are absent from its copies; in checked studies, under half trace to an unresolved V gene, and the reason for the others is unknown. The sample table shows about 210,000 clones, and 70% to 90% are seen once. The ten largest clones represent approximately 0.66% of the sample. The sample comprised peripheral blood. The receptors come from a man in his forties or fifties with acute or convalescent COVID-19.

This clone was picked up a small number of times. This chain joins TRBV18 and TRBJ1-5; no firm D call. The CDR3 totals 14 residues. Germline V gene lookup returns CDR1 KGHSH and CDR2 LQKENI. V was clipped by 6 bases and J by 5 bases, with 14 bases between them. The CDR3 bases are TGTGCCAGCTCTCCAAGGCAGGCTGATCAGCCCCAGCATTTT. This codes for CASSPRQADQPQHF. The full variable domain, completed using reference TRBV18 and TRBJ1-5, is NAGVMQNPRHLVRRRGQEARLRCSPMKGHSHVYWYRQLPEEGLKFMVYLQKENIIDESGMPKERFSAEFPKEGPSILRIQQVVRGDSAAYFCASSPRQADQPQHFGDGTRLSIL.

This chain joins TRBV2 and TRBJ1-5; TRBD1 is a possible D gene (5 bases). This CDR3 region has 15 residues. CDR1 and CDR2 (germline): SNHLY, FYNNEI. V lost 6 bases and J 0 bases, leaving 12 bases between the germline ends. The CDR3 here is CASSRTQASNQPQHF. CDR3 bases: TGTGCCAGCAGCCGTACACAGGCTAGCAATCAGCCCCAGCATTTT.